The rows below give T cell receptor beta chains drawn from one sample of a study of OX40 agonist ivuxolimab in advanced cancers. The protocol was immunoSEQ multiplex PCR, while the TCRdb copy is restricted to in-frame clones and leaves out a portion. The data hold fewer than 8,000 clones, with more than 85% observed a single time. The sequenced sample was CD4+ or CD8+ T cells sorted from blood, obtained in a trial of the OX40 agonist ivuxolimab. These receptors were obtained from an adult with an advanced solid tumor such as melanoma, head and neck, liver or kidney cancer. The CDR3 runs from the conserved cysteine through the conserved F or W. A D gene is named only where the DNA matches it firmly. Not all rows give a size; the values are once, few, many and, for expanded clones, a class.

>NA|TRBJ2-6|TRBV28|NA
CASRAQGMAGWANVLTF
TGTGCCAGCCGTGCGCAAGGGATGGCTGGGTGGGCCAACGTCCTGACTTTC
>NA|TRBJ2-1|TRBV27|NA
CASSFLLRGAEQFF
TGTGCCAGCAGTTTTCTGCTCCGGGGGGCTGAGCAGTTCTTC
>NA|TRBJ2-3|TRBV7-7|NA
CASSWDITDTQYF
TGTGCTAGCAGCTGGGACATCACAGATACGCAGTATTTT
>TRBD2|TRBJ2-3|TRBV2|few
CAEAGQISTDTQYF
TGTGCCGAAGCGGGGCAGATAAGCACAGATACGCAGTATTTT
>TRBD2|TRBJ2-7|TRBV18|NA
CASSPPDGRTLLSIYEQYF
TGTGCCAGCTCACCACCTGACGGGAGGACCCTTTTATCTATCTACGAGCAGTACTTC
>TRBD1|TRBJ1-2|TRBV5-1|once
CASSLFRDRGDGYTF
TGCGCCAGCAGCTTGTTCCGAGACAGGGGTGATGGCTACACCTTC
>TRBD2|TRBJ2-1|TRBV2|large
CASSETGGPYEQFF
TGTGCCAGCAGTGAGACGGGAGGGCCTTATGAGCAGTTCTTC
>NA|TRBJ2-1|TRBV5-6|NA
CASSFVGLNSYNEQFF
TGTGCCAGCAGCTTTGTAGGATTAAACTCCTACAATGAGCAGTTCTTC
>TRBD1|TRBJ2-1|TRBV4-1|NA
CASSPGTGYNEQFF
TGCGCCAGCAGCCCGGGGACAGGGTACAATGAGCAGTTCTTC
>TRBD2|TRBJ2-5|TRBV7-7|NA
CASSLAGTGGTSGSLETQYF
TGTGCTAGCAGCTTAGCCGGGACAGGGGGGACTAGCGGGAGTCTAGAGACCCAGTACTTC
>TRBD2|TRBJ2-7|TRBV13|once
CASSPTSGGRYEQYF
TGTGCCAGCAGCCCGACTAGCGGGGGACGCTACGAGCAGTACTTC
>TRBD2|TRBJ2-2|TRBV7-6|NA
CASSESAGVDTGELFF
TGTGCCAGCAGCGAGTCTGCGGGAGTTGACACCGGGGAGCTGTTTTTT
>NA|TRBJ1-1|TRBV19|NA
CASSIVSSGTEAFF
TGTGCCAGTAGTATCGTTTCTAGCGGCACTGAAGCTTTCTTT
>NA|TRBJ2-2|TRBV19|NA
CASNPPPAGELFF
TGTGCCAGTAACCCCCCCCCTGCCGGGGAGCTGTTTTTT
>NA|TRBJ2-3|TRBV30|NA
CAWSVWAGPDTQYF
TGTGCCTGGAGTGTATGGGCGGGACCAGATACGCAGTATTTT
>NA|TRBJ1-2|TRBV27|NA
CASTPHYDRGSYGYTF
TGTGCCAGCACTCCGCACTACGACAGAGGGAGCTATGGCTACACCTTC
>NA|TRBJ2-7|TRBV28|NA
CASTIQGTYNEQYF
TGTGCCAGCACCATACAGGGTACTTACAACGAGCAGTACTTC
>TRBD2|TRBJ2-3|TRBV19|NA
CASSGLAGTDTQYF
TGTGCCAGTAGTGGACTAGCGGGCACAGATACGCAGTATTTT
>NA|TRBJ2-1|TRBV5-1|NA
CASSSKGRGEENEQFF
TGCGCCAGCAGCTCCAAGGGTAGGGGAGAGGAAAATGAGCAGTTCTTC
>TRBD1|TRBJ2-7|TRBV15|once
CASSETGAYEQYF
TGTGCCTCCTCAGAGACAGGGGCCTACGAGCAGTACTTC
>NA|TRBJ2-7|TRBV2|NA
CASQIPPDEQYF
TGTGCCAGCCAGATTCCCCCTGACGAGCAGTACTTC
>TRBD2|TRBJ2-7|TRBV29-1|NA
CSVGLAGLYEQYF
TGCAGCGTGGGACTAGCGGGGCTATACGAGCAGTACTTC
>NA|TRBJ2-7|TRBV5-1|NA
CASSFRLADISYEQYF
TGCGCCAGCAGCTTCCGATTAGCGGACATCTCCTACGAGCAGTACTTC
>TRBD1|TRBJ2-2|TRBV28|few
CASSSYRGTGELFF
TGTGCCAGCAGTTCATACAGGGGAACCGGGGAGCTGTTTTTT
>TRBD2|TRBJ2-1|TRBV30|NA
CAWTSGRGDEQFF
TGTGCCTGGACTAGCGGGAGGGGGGATGAGCAGTTCTTC
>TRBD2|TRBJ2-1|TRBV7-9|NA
CASSPSRLGGSSYNEQFF
TGTGCCAGCAGCCCAAGTCGTTTGGGAGGGAGCTCCTACAATGAGCAGTTCTTC
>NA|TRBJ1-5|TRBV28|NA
CASSSLRVYQPQHF
TGTGCCAGCAGTTCCCTAAGGGTGTACCAGCCCCAGCATTTT
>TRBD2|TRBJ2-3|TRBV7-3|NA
CASSSGTSVSTDTQYF
TGTGCCAGCAGCAGCGGGACTAGCGTAAGCACAGATACGCAGTATTTT
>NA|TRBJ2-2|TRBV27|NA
CASRISLAGTGELFF
TGTGCCAGCAGGATTAGCCTAGCAGGCACCGGGGAGCTGTTTTTT
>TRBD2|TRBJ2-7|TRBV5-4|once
CASSSPEVAGGSYEQYF
TGTGCCAGCAGCTCGCCCGAAGTTGCGGGAGGCTCCTACGAGCAGTACTTC
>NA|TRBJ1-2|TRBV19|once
CASSRASTDYGYTF
TGTGCCAGTAGTAGGGCAAGTACGGACTATGGCTACACCTTC
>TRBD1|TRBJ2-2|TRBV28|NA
CASSRQGTGELFF
TGTGCCAGCAGCCGACAGGGCACCGGGGAGCTGTTTTTT